Shown below are 18 T cell receptor beta chains from a single sample sequenced in a study of Ad26.COV2.S vaccination and SARS-CoV-2 variants. Treatment here: roughly 19 received Ad26.COV2.S at low or high dose, single or two shots; about 5 received placebo; per-sample allocation not given. Day 63 following the first vaccine or placebo injection was when the samples were taken. Profiled with immunoSEQ multiplex PCR; TCRdb holds only in-frame clones, not every one. The table includes around 420,000 clones, approximately 90% detected once. Material: peripheral blood, obtained in a trial of Ad26.COV2.S vaccine versus placebo. The receptors stem from a person between 18 and 60 years old who received the Ad26.COV2.S COVID-19 vaccine or a placebo.

J is TRBJ1-2 and V is TRBV5-5; 8 bases are shared with TRBD1. J lost 2 bases, V lost 4 bases, and 4 bases had no gene match. The CDR3 is 14 amino acids. Germline assignment: CDR1 SGHKS and CDR2 YYEKEE (reference sequence). This CDR3 is CASSPDRANYGYTF. The CDR3 DNA sequence: TGTGCCAGCAGCCCGGACAGGGCCAACTATGGCTACACCTTC.

The rearrangement joins TRBV6-1 to TRBJ1-4; no firm D call. This CDR3 contains 18 residues. V was shortened by 2 bases and J by 6 bases, with 22 bases between the two germline ends. CDR1 and CDR2 (germline): MNHNS, SASEGT. The CDR3 loop reads CASSEYLVGGPTHEKLFF. CDR3 coding DNA: TGTGCCAGCAGTGAATATTTAGTAGGTGGTCCCACCCATGAAAAACTGTTTTTT.

The rearrangement links TRBV6-4 to TRBJ1-5, with 9 positions matching TRBD1. V shed 1 base, J shed 2 bases, and the junction held 9 bases outside the gene matches. The V gene's germline CDR1 is MRHNA and CDR2 SNTAGT. This CDR3 contains 18 residues. The CDR3 coding sequence is TGTGCCAGCAGTGACTTGGGACAGGGAGGGGGTTGCAATCAGCCCCAGCATTTT. Protein sequence: CASSDLGQGGGCNQPQHF.

This sequence joins TRBV5-4 and TRBJ2-1; 10 bases fit TRBD1. The CDR3 has 17 residues. V shed 3 bases and J 8 bases; nucleotides not matched to a gene: 14. CDR1 and CDR2 (germline): SGHNT, YYREEE (reference sequence). In nucleotides, the CDR3 is TGTGCCAGCAGCTCCCCGGGGGCGGGACAGGGGCTAGATGAGCAGTTCTTC. Its protein product is CASSSPGAGQGLDEQFF.

The gene calls are TRBV11-2 and TRBJ2-7; TRBD1 matches 8 bases. There are 15 residues in the CDR3. Losses at the gene ends were 5 bases for V and 0 bases for J; bases not matched to a gene: 6. Germline values: CDR1 SGHAT, CDR2 FQNNGV. For the CDR3, the DNA is TGTGCCAGCAGCCTCGGGACAGGCGTCTCCTACGAGCAGTACTTC. Its protein product is CASSLGTGVSYEQYF.

J is TRBJ1-5 and V is TRBV21-1; the D segment call TRBD1 is taken from the table without a DNA check. TRBV21-1 is annotated as a pseudogene. The CDR3 runs 15 residues. CDR3: CASSKAQGFDQPQHF. Here the CDR3 DNA reads TGTGCCAGCAGCAAAGCGCAGGGGTTCGATCAGCCCCAGCATTTT.

The rearrangement joins TRBV6-5 to TRBJ2-5, with 7 bases lining up with TRBD1. V lost 6 bases, J lost 5 bases, and 12 bases stayed unmatched. CDR3 length equals 15 residues. Germline V gene data show CDR1 as MNHEY and CDR2 as SVGAGI. The CDR3 DNA reads as TGTGCCAGCAGGAGGACAGGTGAGGAGGTTGAGACCCAGTACTTC. The encoded protein is CASRRTGEEVETQYF.

This clone has more than one count but fewer than ten. This chain connects TRBV3-1 (or the pseudogene TRBV3-2) to TRBJ1-5; D may be TRBD1 (6 bases). The CDR3 covers 14 residues. CDR1 and CDR2 from the germline V gene are LGHDT and YNNKEL (reference sequence). V lost 5 bases and J lost 6, with 14 bases in between. CDR3 sequence (DNA): TGTGCCAGCAGCGGGGGGCTCGTCAGTCAGCCCCAGCATTTT. Translating gives CASSGGLVSQPQHF.

The chain joins TRBV5-1 to TRBJ2-1; maybe TRBD2 (5 bases). Trimming took 7 bases from V and 2 from J, leaving 10 bases between them. This CDR3 has 13 amino acids. The germline V gene encodes CDR1 SGHRS and CDR2 YFSETQ. DNA for the CDR3: TGCGCCAGCCACCGGACTCCCTACAATGAGCAGTTCTTC. This encodes CASHRTPYNEQFF.

This chain connects TRBV11-2 to TRBJ2-2, with 9 bases lining up with TRBD1. The CDR3 sequence is 15 residues long. The V gene's germline CDR1 is SGHAT and CDR2 FQNNGV. V gave up 6 bases and J gave up 7 bases; unmatched junction bases: 9. The CDR3 nucleotides are TGTGCCAGCAGACCAATGACAGGGGGAATCGGGGAGCTGTTTTTT. It is translated as CASRPMTGGIGELFF.

This chain uses TRBV20-1 with TRBJ1-1; D is unresolved. Germline-derived CDR1 and CDR2 are DFQATT and SNEGSKA (reference sequence). This CDR3 comprises 11 residues. V lost 0 bases and J lost 11, with 10 bases in between. The CDR3 nucleotides read TGCAGTGCTAGAGAGAGGGTAGTGGCTTTCTTT. It yields the protein CSARERVVAFF.

The chain links TRBV30 to TRBJ1-5; D might be TRBD1 (6 bases). The V gene lost 0 bases and the J gene lost 2 bases, with 20 bases spanning the gap. CDR3 length: 18 amino acids. Germline V CDR1 and CDR2: GTSNPN, SVGIG (reference sequence). This chain's CDR3 is CAWSVRVRGGVGNQPQHF. CDR3 nucleotide sequence: TGTGCCTGGAGTGTAAGGGTTAGAGGGGGAGTGGGCAATCAGCCCCAGCATTTT.

The CDR3 nucleotides are TGTGCCAGCAGTCAGGACAGGACCCTCAAACTGTTTTTT. It encodes CASSQDRTLKLFF. The rearrangement uses TRBV2 and TRBJ1-4; 7 bases are shared with TRBD1. Germline lookup yields CDR1 SNHLY and CDR2 FYNNEI. This CDR3 is 13 amino acids long. Trimming removed 5 bases from V and 11 bases from J; junction bases left unmatched: 8. The full variable domain, rest sourced from reference TRBV2 and TRBJ1-4, is EPEVTQTPSHQVTQMGQEVILRCVPISNHLYFYWYRQILGQKVEFLVSFYNNEISEKSEIFDDQFSVERPDGSNFTLKIRSTKLEDSAMYFCASSQDRTLKLFFGSGTQLSVL.

The rearrangement joins TRBV19 to TRBJ2-5; 7 bases match TRBD1. Germline CDR1 is LNHDA and CDR2 is SQIVND (reference sequence). The CDR3 runs 15 residues. The ends lost 3 bases at V and 4 bases at J; junction bases unmatched: 8. The DNA for the CDR3 is TGTGCCAGTAGTATCGGGCAGGGGGACAGAGAGACCCAGTACTTC. Translating gives CASSIGQGDRETQYF.

The J gene is TRBJ2-3, the V gene TRBV4-1; tentatively, D is TRBD1 or TRBD2 (6 bases each). The V end lost 0 bases, the J end lost 9 bases, and 16 bases lay between the germline ends. This CDR3 contains 15 residues. The germline gives CDR1 MGHRA, CDR2 YSYEKL. The CDR3 here is CASSQDGGRGQTQYF. CDR3 DNA sequence: TGCGCCAGCAGCCAAGATGGAGGTCGGGGGCAAACGCAGTATTTT.

Concerning this clone itself: Since no conserved phenylalanine or tryptophan closes the CDR3, a read error is the likely cause. Because the CDR3's place on the DNA is in doubt, the DNA is left out and the CDR3 is given as listed by TCRdb. The J gene is TRBJ1-6, the V gene TRBV6-5; TRBD1 was called by the table and not checked on the DNA. The CDR3 is 11 residues long, counting both termini. Germline V gene data show CDR1 as MNHEY and CDR2 as SVGAGI. CDR3 amino acids: CARLGGRHRGV.

This chain connects TRBV5-1 to TRBJ2-2; D may be TRBD1 (5 bases). The CDR3 is 15 residues long. CDR1 SGHRS and CDR2 YFSETQ come from the germline V gene. Trimming took off 4 bases at V and 3 bases at J, with 13 bases between the two ends. The CDR3 sequence is CASSTQFRDTGELFF. The CDR3 coding sequence is TGCGCCAGCAGCACACAGTTCAGGGACACCGGGGAGCTGTTTTTT.

V and J are TRBV11-2 and TRBJ2-7; no clear D gene. CDR3 size: 14 residues. Trimming took off 3 bases at V and 4 bases at J, with 13 bases between the two ends. The germline V gene has CDR1 SGHAT and CDR2 FQNNGV. The CDR3 here is CASSLPVVPYEQYF. CDR3 in DNA: TGTGCCAGCAGCTTGCCCGTAGTACCATACGAGCAGTACTTC.